The source of this T cell receptor beta chain is a study of T-cell memory formation after mild COVID-19. Study results and caveats: Cross-reactive memory appears to have joined, as suggested by some responding clones showing up in pre-infection memory.

One entry per CDR3 protein, called by TCRdb with MiXCR from the 5' RACE reads. The table lists about 200,000 distinct CDR3 sequences, 7.5% to 10% of them singletons. To note about this clonotype: Its target is unknown.

The germline gives CDR1 SGHTA, CDR2 FQGNSA. The length of the CDR3 is 16 residues. The V and J ends lost 5 bases and 5 bases, in that order; junction bases with no gene match: 10. Sequenced sample: PBMCs or a T cell subset sorted from them (not recorded which). J is TRBJ2-2 and V is TRBV7-2, with 8 positions matching TRBD1. The sequence was collected from a man younger than 30 who had mild COVID-19 (a few samples of this study predate the infection). Cell type and time point are not known. The CDR3 loop is CASSGRTGYGTGELFF. CDR3 DNA sequence: TGTGCCAGCAGCGGCCGGACAGGGTATGGGACCGGGGAGCTGTTTTTT. The variable domain in full, with the rest retrieved from reference TRBV7-2 and TRBJ2-2, is GAGVSQSPSNKVTEKGKDVELRCDPISGHTALYWYRQSLGQGLEFLIYFQGNSAPDKSGLPSDRFSAERTGGSVSTLTIQRTQQEDSAVYLCASSGRTGYGTGELFFGEGSRLTVL.